The 32 T cell receptor beta chains listed next were all sequenced from one sample in a study of persistence of HIV-infected CD4 T cells. The immunoSEQ assay was version 4, run in survey mode. The assay was immunoSEQ multiplex PCR, and TCRdb's table has in-frame clones only and misses some. The table shows tens of thousands of clones, with around four fifths occurring only once. Overlapping HIV-1 Gag 15-mer peptides at around 1 ug per peptide per mL were used. CD40L-negative CD69-negative CD45RO-high memory CD4+ T cells were sorted as populations depleted of antigen-responding cells. Which antigens these TCRs recognize remains unknown. Sequencing used CD4+ T cells sorted from PBMCs after roughly 18-hour stimulation, obtained from a patient who received antiretroviral therapy. These receptors came from an adult woman with HIV who was CMV-seropositive.

The chain couples TRBV7-9 to TRBJ1-1; 7 bases map to TRBD1. Germline CDR1 is SEHNR and CDR2 is FQNEAQ (reference sequence). J gave up 3 bases and V 6 bases, and 13 bases lay outside the gene matches. This CDR3 region has 16 residues. The CDR3 DNA is TGTGCCAGCAGTTTAAGAGGGGGCCGGAGGGACACTGAAGCTTTCTTT. The encoded protein is CASSLRGGRRDTEAFF. The full variable domain, in which reference TRBV7-9 and TRBJ1-1 provide the parts outside the CDR3, is DTGVSQNPRHKITKRGQNVTFRCDPISEHNRLYWYRQTLGQGPEFLTYFQNEAQLEKSRLLSDRFSAERPKGSFSTLEIQRTEQGDSAMYLCASSLRGGRRDTEAFFGQGTRLTVV.

This rearrangement joins TRBV10-3 to TRBJ2-5; D gene uncertain. The CDR3 covers 14 residues. CDR1 and CDR2 from the germline V gene are ENHRY and SYGVKD. Trimming removed 2 bases from V and 5 bases from J, with 12 bases in between. For the CDR3, the DNA is TGTGCCATCAGTGAGCCGAGTAGGATCGAGACCCAGTACTTC. Translation gives CAISEPSRIETQYF.

This clone turned up a few times. The chain is built from TRBV9 and TRBJ2-4; D is possibly TRBD1 (5 bases). Trimming removed 0 bases from V and 1 base from J, with 11 bases in between. CDR3 size: 16 residues. Germline V lookup: CDR1 SGDLS, CDR2 YYNGEE. The CDR3 region has the DNA TGTGCCAGCAGCGTAGGTCCAGGGATGGCCAAAAACATTCAGTACTTC. Its protein product is CASSVGPGMAKNIQYF. The full variable domain, completed using reference TRBV9 and TRBJ2-4, is DSGVTQTPKHLITATGQRVTLRCSPRSGDLSVYWYQQSLDQGLQFLIQYYNGEERAKGNILERFSAQQFPDLHSELNLSSLELGDSALYFCASSVGPGMAKNIQYFGAGTRLSVL.

The genes are TRBV5-5 and TRBJ1-1, with D tentatively TRBD1 (6 bases). The germline V and J ends were trimmed by 3 bases and 1 base, with 16 bases remaining between them. Germline CDR1 is SGHKS and CDR2 is YYEKEE (reference sequence). The CDR3 spans 16 residues. The CDR3 spells CASSSERGSWNTEAFF. Written as DNA, the CDR3 is TGTGCCAGCAGCTCCGAGAGGGGGTCGTGGAACACTGAAGCTTTCTTT.

The chain links TRBV3-1 (or the pseudogene TRBV3-2) to TRBJ1-6, with a possible D match to TRBD1 (5 bases). The V and J ends lost 4 bases and 10 bases respectively, with 20 bases between them. The CDR3 spans 16 residues. In germline, CDR1 is LGHDT, CDR2 YNNKEL (reference sequence). The DNA of the CDR3 is TGTGCCAGCAGCCTCGGTCTCACCGGGGGGGTATCACCCCTCCACTTT. This encodes CASSLGLTGGVSPLHF.

The V call is TRBV5-1, the J call TRBJ2-3; D is perhaps TRBD1 (6 bases). V was pared by 2 bases and J by 0 bases, with 13 bases between. CDR1 is SGHRS and CDR2 is YFSETQ in the germline V gene. The CDR3 is 16 amino acids. For the CDR3, the DNA is TGCGCCAGCAGCTTAGAGACAGGACTTAGCACAGATACGCAGTATTTT. Translation gives CASSLETGLSTDTQYF.

This clone showed up just a few times. The J gene is TRBJ1-3, the V gene TRBV9; TRBD1 is a possible D gene (5 bases). With 3 bases removed from V and 7 bases from J, the gap between germline ends came to 11 bases. The CDR3 has 13 residues. In germline, CDR1 is SGDLS, CDR2 YYNGEE. CDR3 in DNA: TGTGCCAGCAGCGGCGCCGGGGGGAACACCATATATTTT. Its translation is CASSGAGGNTIYF.

The sample holds a few counts of this clone. The CDR3 here is CASSESGGSTDTQYF. Here the CDR3 DNA reads TGCGCCAGCAGTGAGTCGGGTGGAAGCACAGATACGCAGTATTTT. The chain couples TRBV10-1 to TRBJ2-3; D not resolved. Germline CDR1 and CDR2: WNHNN and SYGVQD (reference sequence). The ends were cut back, 0 bases at V and 0 bases at J, with 7 bases in the middle. The CDR3 spans 15 residues.

The rearrangement joins TRBV19 to TRBJ2-5, with D tentatively TRBD2 (6 bases). Germline CDR1 LNHDA, CDR2 SQIVND (reference sequence). V dropped 2 bases and J dropped 2 bases, with 18 bases sitting between them. CDR3 size: 17 residues. CDR3 region: CASSISGSTRPQETQYF. The DNA for the CDR3 is TGTGCCAGTAGTATATCCGGATCGACTAGACCACAAGAGACCCAGTACTTC.

The rearrangement joins TRBV11-3 to TRBJ2-5; D is unclear. Germline lookup yields CDR1 SGHNT and CDR2 YENEEA. This CDR3 has 17 amino acids. V was clipped by 0 bases and J by 0 bases, with 14 bases between them. The CDR3 spells CASSLDGNSLYQETQYF. The DNA for the CDR3 is TGTGCCAGCAGCTTAGATGGTAACTCCCTGTACCAAGAGACCCAGTACTTC. Supplemented by reference TRBV11-3 and TRBJ2-5, the full variable domain reads EAGVVQSPRYKIIEKKQPVAFWCNPISGHNTLYWYLQNLGQGPELLIRYENEEAVDDSQLPKDRFSAERLKGVDSTLKIQPAELGDSAVYLCASSLDGNSLYQETQYFGPGTRLLVL.

The chain recombines TRBV6-2 or TRBV6-3 with TRBJ1-3; 7 bases are a match to TRBD1. In germline, CDR1 is MNHEY, CDR2 SVGEGT. The CDR3 consists of 19 residues. V was pared by 0 bases and J by 2 bases, with 13 bases of the junction left unmatched. The CDR3 DNA sequence: TGTGCCAGCAGTTACTCCTACCATCCGGGACAGATGACTGGAAACACCATATATTTT. Its translation: CASSYSYHPGQMTGNTIYF.

The V and J genes are TRBV7-2 and TRBJ2-1, with D maybe TRBD1 (6 bases). This CDR3 is 14 amino acids long. The V end lost 8 bases, the J end lost 7 bases, and 18 bases lay between the germline ends. Germline values: CDR1 SGHTA, CDR2 FQGNSA. CDR3 amino acids: CASGGRGWVNEQFF. In DNA form, the CDR3 reads TGTGCCAGCGGGGGCCGTGGATGGGTGAATGAGCAGTTCTTC.

V is TRBV7-3 and J is TRBJ2-3; D is undetermined. Trimming cost V 5 bases and J 0 bases, with 9 bases left between them. In germline, CDR1 is SGHTA, CDR2 FQGTGA. This CDR3 has 14 residues. CDR3: CASSLDASTDTQYF. CDR3 DNA sequence: TGTGCCAGCAGCCTGGATGCGAGCACAGATACGCAGTATTTT.

CDR3 sequence (DNA): TGTGCCAGCAGCCAAGTCCCAGGGACCAAAAACATTCAGTACTTC. Amino acid sequence: CASSQVPGTKNIQYF. V gene TRBV3-1 (or the pseudogene TRBV3-2) combines with J gene TRBJ2-4, with D perhaps TRBD1 (5 bases). This CDR3 is 15 amino acids long. The germline V gene has CDR1 LGHDT and CDR2 YNNKEL (reference sequence). The V end was cut by 1 base, the J end by 2 bases, with 9 bases between.

This clone was recorded once. Other DNA sequences in the sample encode the same CDR3. The chain couples TRBV19 to TRBJ2-4; possibly TRBD2 for D (7 bases). Germline lookup yields CDR1 LNHDA and CDR2 SQIVND (reference sequence). This CDR3 has 13 residues. The germline V and J ends were trimmed by 3 bases and 10 bases, with 13 bases remaining between them. As DNA, the CDR3 is TGTGCCAGTAGTATCCGGGGGGCCACAATTCAGTACTTC. As protein: CASSIRGATIQYF.

The genes are TRBV9 and TRBJ2-3, with D tentatively TRBD1 (6 bases). The CDR3 is made up of 14 amino acids. The V and J ends lost 4 bases and 5 bases respectively, with 14 bases between them. Germline V CDR1 and CDR2: SGDLS, YYNGEE. CDR3 region: CASSSGQRRDTQYF. As DNA, the CDR3 is TGTGCCAGCAGCTCCGGACAGAGGAGAGATACGCAGTATTTT.

Only one count was recorded for this clone. This sequence joins TRBV6-5 and TRBJ2-3; either TRBD1 or TRBD2 may supply D (6 bases each). Trimming shortened V by 4 bases and J by 11 bases, and 22 bases separated the two germline ends. The CDR3 has 15 residues. In germline, CDR1 is MNHEY, CDR2 SVGAGI. DNA of the CDR3: TGTGCCAGCAGTTCGCGGGACAATTGGACCGGGGGGCAGTATTTT. This encodes CASSSRDNWTGGQYF.

The chain has TRBV7-2 and TRBJ2-2, with TRBD2 as a possible D gene (5 bases). V shed 1 base and J shed 5 bases, with 11 bases lying between them. This CDR3 comprises 15 residues. Per the germline V gene, CDR1 is SGHTA and CDR2 is FQGNSA. The CDR3 sequence: CASSLGVARTGELFF. CDR3 DNA: TGTGCCAGCAGCTTAGGGGTAGCGAGAACCGGGGAGCTGTTTTTT.

The chain couples TRBV11-3 to TRBJ2-7; 9 bases line up with TRBD1. V gave up 5 bases and J gave up 2 bases; unmatched junction bases: 4. Per the germline V gene, CDR1 is SGHNT and CDR2 is YENEEA. This CDR3 region has 14 residues. Written as DNA, the CDR3 is TGTGCCAGCAGCCCACAGGGGGCCACCTACGAGCAGTACTTC. Protein sequence: CASSPQGATYEQYF. Full variable domain (remainder filled in from reference TRBV11-3 and TRBJ2-7): EAGVVQSPRYKIIEKKQPVAFWCNPISGHNTLYWYLQNLGQGPELLIRYENEEAVDDSQLPKDRFSAERLKGVDSTLKIQPAELGDSAVYLCASSPQGATYEQYFGPGTRLTVT.

The genes are TRBV7-3 and TRBJ1-2, with 7 bases fitting TRBD1. Germline V gene data show CDR1 as SGHTA and CDR2 as FQGTGA. The CDR3 totals 15 residues. V shed 3 bases, J shed 1 base, and the junction held 5 bases outside the gene matches. The CDR3 sequence: CASSFQPGGNYGYTF. The CDR3 region has the DNA TGTGCCAGCAGCTTTCAGCCAGGGGGTAACTATGGCTACACCTTC.

The J gene is TRBJ2-2, the V gene TRBV24-1; no definite D call. The length of the CDR3 is 16 residues. Germline assignment: CDR1 KGHDR and CDR2 SFDVKD. Trimming shortened V by 0 bases and J by 7 bases, and 14 bases separated the two germline ends. The CDR3 DNA sequence: TGTGCCACCAGTGATTTGCATGTTAGTAAGAGCGGGGAGCTGTTTTTT. Translating it yields CATSDLHVSKSGELFF.

The chain couples TRBV28 to TRBJ1-2, with D tentatively TRBD1 (5 bases). Germline assignment: CDR1 MDHEN and CDR2 SYDVKM. Trimming removed 8 bases at V and 5 bases at J, with 18 bases between. The CDR3 sequence is 14 residues long. CDR3 protein: CASRPQGQGYGYTF. The CDR3 region has the DNA TGTGCCAGCCGACCACAAGGGCAGGGATATGGCTACACCTTC.

This chain links TRBV5-5 with TRBJ1-2; TRBD1 aligns across 7 bases. J lost 6 bases, V lost 2 bases, and 7 bases had no gene match. The V gene's germline CDR1 is SGHKS and CDR2 YYEKEE (reference sequence). This CDR3 is built from 14 residues. Here the CDR3 reads CASSLGQALNGYTF. For the CDR3, the DNA is TGTGCCAGCAGCTTAGGACAGGCGCTGAATGGCTACACCTTC.

V gene TRBV2 combines with J gene TRBJ2-7; TRBD2 aligns across 10 bases. CDR3 length equals 15 residues. Germline V gene lookup returns CDR1 SNHLY and CDR2 FYNNEI. V lost 6 bases and J lost 0; bases outside the gene matches: 5. CDR3: CASSISGRNSYEQYF. The CDR3 DNA reads TGTGCCAGCAGCATTAGCGGGAGGAACTCCTACGAGCAGTACTTC. Full variable domain (outside the CDR3, taken from reference TRBV2 and TRBJ2-7): EPEVTQTPSHQVTQMGQEVILRCVPISNHLYFYWYRQILGQKVEFLVSFYNNEISEKSEIFDDQFSVERPDGSNFTLKIRSTKLEDSAMYFCASSISGRNSYEQYFGPGTRLTVT.

This chain connects TRBV28 to TRBJ1-2; D unresolved. Trimming left V 3 bases short and J 4 bases short, with 3 bases between. This CDR3 region has 11 residues. Per germline, CDR1 MDHEN and CDR2 SYDVKM. In nucleotides, the CDR3 is TGTGCCAGCAGTTTGCTCTATGGCTACACCTTC. It translates to CASSLLYGYTF.

This clone was counted between two and nine times. V usage is TRBV25-1 and J usage is TRBJ2-1; D is undetermined. The CDR3 has 15 residues. The V end was cut by 6 bases, the J end by 4 bases, with 16 bases between. The germline V gene encodes CDR1 MGHDK and CDR2 SYGVNS. CDR3 sequence: CASSPTWGSYNEQFF. Written as DNA, the CDR3 is TGTGCCAGCAGCCCAACGTGGGGTTCTTACAATGAGCAGTTCTTC.

J is TRBJ1-3 and V is TRBV14; 7 positions match TRBD1. The CDR3 has 15 residues. Germline assignment: CDR1 SGHDN and CDR2 FVKESK. V trimming: 6 bases; J trimming: 2 bases; junction bases outside the gene matches: 7. Here the CDR3 DNA reads TGTGCCAGCAGTCTGGACAGGTCCCCTGGAAACACCATATATTTT. Encoded protein: CASSLDRSPGNTIYF.

The chain uses TRBV2 and TRBJ2-1; D is possibly TRBD2 (6 bases). V lost 7 bases and J 7 bases, leaving 23 bases between the germline ends. Germline V gene data show CDR1 as SNHLY and CDR2 as FYNNEI. The CDR3 is made up of 16 amino acids. The CDR3 DNA sequence: TGTGCCAGCACTCCGTTCCGCGGGGCCGGGGGAAATGAGCAGTTCTTC. It specifies CASTPFRGAGGNEQFF.

This chain connects TRBV28 to TRBJ2-1; 12 bases map to TRBD1. This CDR3 spans 14 amino acids. J was trimmed by 9 bases and V by 4 bases; bases with no gene match: 4. CDR1 and CDR2 (germline): MDHEN, SYDVKM. In nucleotides, the CDR3 is TGTGCCAGCAGTTCGGGACAGGGGGCTGCTGAGCAGTTCTTC. Its translation is CASSSGQGAAEQFF.

The chain joins TRBV5-6 to TRBJ2-7; 10 bases are shared with TRBD2. This CDR3 contains 13 residues. V lost 3 bases, J lost 7 bases, and 4 bases stayed unmatched. Looked up from germline, CDR1 is SGHDT and CDR2 is YYEEEE. CDR3 amino acids: CASSWGTSVEQYF. CDR3 DNA sequence: TGTGCCAGCAGCTGGGGGACTAGCGTAGAGCAGTACTTC.

V and J are TRBV25-1 and TRBJ1-6; D call uncertain. The CDR3 runs 14 residues. CDR1 is MGHDK, CDR2 SYGVNS, per germline. Trimming took 6 bases from V and 5 from J, leaving 11 bases between them. CDR3 nucleotide sequence: TGTGCCAGCAGCAGACAAAGCCATAATTCACCCCTCCACTTT. Its protein product is CASSRQSHNSPLHF.

The chain links TRBV24-1 to TRBJ2-7, with D perhaps matching TRBD2 (5 bases). Germline assignment: CDR1 KGHDR and CDR2 SFDVKD. Trimming cost V 4 bases and J 3 bases, with 12 bases left between them. This CDR3 comprises 14 residues. The CDR3 DNA reads as TGTGCCACCAGTGAAGCGAAACGGGGCTACGAGCAGTACTTC. Encoded protein: CATSEAKRGYEQYF.